Listed below are T cell receptor beta chains from one sample, sequenced in a study of OX40 agonist ivuxolimab in advanced cancers. Sequencing was performed with immunoSEQ multiplex PCR; in TCRdb, only in-frame clones are kept and a portion is missing. The table records some 71,000 clones, roughly nine tenths of them present only once. This material consisted of CD4+ or CD8+ T cells sorted from blood, taken in a trial of the OX40 agonist ivuxolimab. The receptors here all came from an adult with an advanced solid tumor such as melanoma, head and neck, liver or kidney cancer. Both conserved end residues are part of each CDR3. A D gene is named only where the DNA matches it firmly.

V gene	J gene	D gene	CDR3 protein	CDR3 DNA
TRBV7-9	TRBJ2-7	TRBD2	CASSFGLADYEQYF	TGTGCCAGCAGCTTCGGACTAGCGGACTACGAGCAGTACTTC
TRBV7-8	TRBJ2-7	-	CASTPGAIPTYEQYF	TGTGCCAGCACCCCAGGTGCCATTCCGACCTACGAGCAGTACTTC
TRBV30	TRBJ2-2	-	CAWETANTGELFF	TGTGCCTGGGAGACGGCAAACACCGGGGAGCTGTTTTTT
TRBV28	TRBJ2-5	-	CASRPRGAGMLETQYF	TGTGCCAGCAGACCCCGAGGCGCAGGGATGTTAGAGACCCAGTACTTC
TRBV7-9	TRBJ1-1	-	CASSLPTGTEAFF	TGTGCCAGCAGCTTACCGACAGGCACTGAAGCTTTCTTT
TRBV11-3	TRBJ2-7	-	CASSHLDYSNPYEQYF	TGTGCCAGCAGCCATTTGGACTACTCGAATCCCTACGAGCAGTACTTC
TRBV27	TRBJ2-1	TRBD2	CASSPGLAGGDEQFF	TGTGCCAGCAGTCCCGGACTAGCGGGAGGGGATGAGCAGTTCTTC
TRBV6-5	TRBJ2-7	-	CASSFTSSYEQYF	TGTGCCAGCAGTTTTACCTCCTCCTACGAGCAGTACTTC
TRBV4-2	TRBJ2-2	-	CASSWGSPAGELFF	TGTGCCAGCAGCTGGGGTTCTCCCGCCGGGGAGCTGTTTTTT
TRBV7-8	TRBJ2-7	-	CASSLAGTGWDEQYF	TGTGCCAGCAGCTTAGCCGGGACCGGCTGGGACGAGCAGTACTTC
TRBV5-1	TRBJ1-1	-	CASSFGITRGGTEAFF	TGCGCCAGCAGCTTCGGGATTACCAGGGGTGGGACTGAAGCTTTCTTT
TRBV19	TRBJ1-5	-	CASSQGGGANQPQHF	TGTGCCAGTAGTCAGGGAGGAGGGGCCAATCAGCCCCAGCATTTT
TRBV28	TRBJ2-7	-	CASSSPSYEQYF	TGTGCCAGCAGTTCCCCCTCCTACGAGCAGTACTTC
TRBV9	TRBJ2-3	TRBD2	CASSVRAGEGGDTQYF	TGTGCCAGCAGCGTAAGGGCGGGAGAAGGTGGAGATACGCAGTATTTT
TRBV7-8	TRBJ2-7	-	CASSLGEILYEQYF	TGTGCCAGCAGCTTAGGGGAGATTCTCTACGAGCAGTACTTC
TRBV18	TRBJ2-5	-	CASSPTNDKETQYF	TGTGCCAGCTCACCGACGAACGATAAAGAGACCCAGTACTTC
TRBV27	TRBJ2-7	-	CASSLSRDSSYEQYF	TGTGCCAGCAGTTTATCACGGGATAGCTCCTACGAGCAGTACTTC
TRBV9	TRBJ2-1	-	CASSPYDRFIANEQFF	TGTGCCAGCAGCCCTTACGACCGGTTCATTGCCAATGAGCAGTTCTTC
TRBV4-3	TRBJ1-3	TRBD1	CASSQRDRENTIYF	TGCGCCAGCAGCCAGCGGGACAGGGAAAACACCATATATTTT
TRBV5-4	TRBJ2-2	TRBD2	CASSFRGSVTGELFF	TGTGCCAGCAGCTTTCGCGGGAGTGTAACCGGGGAGCTGTTTTTT
TRBV6-5	TRBJ2-1	-	CASSYSESSYNEQFF	TGTGCCAGCAGTTACTCGGAGAGCTCCTACAATGAGCAGTTCTTC
TRBV27	TRBJ1-1	-	CASSLGGANTEAFF	TGTGCCAGCAGTTTAGGGGGGGCGAACACTGAAGCTTTCTTT
TRBV11-2	TRBJ2-7	TRBD1	CASSLGPRGTGDSYEQYF	TGTGCCAGCAGCTTAGGACCCCGAGGGACAGGGGACTCCTACGAGCAGTACTTC
TRBV7-9	TRBJ2-5	TRBD1	CASSLGSGAGQGTKTQYF	TGTGCCAGCAGCTTAGGATCAGGGGCGGGACAGGGGACGAAGACCCAGTACTTC